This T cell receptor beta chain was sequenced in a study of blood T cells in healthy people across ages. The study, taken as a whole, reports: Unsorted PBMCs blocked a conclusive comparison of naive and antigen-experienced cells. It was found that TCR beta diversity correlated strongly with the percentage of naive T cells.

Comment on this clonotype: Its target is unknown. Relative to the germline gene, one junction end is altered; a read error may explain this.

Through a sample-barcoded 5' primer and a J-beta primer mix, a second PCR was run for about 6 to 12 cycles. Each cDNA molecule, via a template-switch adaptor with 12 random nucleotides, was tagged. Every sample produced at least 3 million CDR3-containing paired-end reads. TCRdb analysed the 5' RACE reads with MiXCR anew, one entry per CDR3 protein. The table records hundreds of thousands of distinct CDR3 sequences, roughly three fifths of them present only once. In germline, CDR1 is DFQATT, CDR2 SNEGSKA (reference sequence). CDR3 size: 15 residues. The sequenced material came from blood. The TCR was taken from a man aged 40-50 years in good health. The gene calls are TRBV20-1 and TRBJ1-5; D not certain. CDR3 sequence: CSAREVWATNQPQHF. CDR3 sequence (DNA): TGCAGCGCTAGGGAGGTCTGGGCAACTAATCAGCCCCAGCATTTT.